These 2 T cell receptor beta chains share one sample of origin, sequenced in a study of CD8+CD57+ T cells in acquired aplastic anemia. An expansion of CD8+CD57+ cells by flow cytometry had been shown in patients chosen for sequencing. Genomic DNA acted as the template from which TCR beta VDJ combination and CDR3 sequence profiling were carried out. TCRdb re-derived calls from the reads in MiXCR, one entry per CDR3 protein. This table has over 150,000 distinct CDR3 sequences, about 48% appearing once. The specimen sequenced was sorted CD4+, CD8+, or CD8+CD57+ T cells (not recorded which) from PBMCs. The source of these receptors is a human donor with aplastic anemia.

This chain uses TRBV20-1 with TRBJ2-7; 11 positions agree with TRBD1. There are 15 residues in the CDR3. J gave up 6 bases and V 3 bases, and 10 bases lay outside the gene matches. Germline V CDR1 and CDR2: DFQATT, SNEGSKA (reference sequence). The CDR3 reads CSARDLGTGGREQYF. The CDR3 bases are TGCAGTGCTAGGGACTTAGGGACAGGGGGTCGCGAGCAGTACTTC.

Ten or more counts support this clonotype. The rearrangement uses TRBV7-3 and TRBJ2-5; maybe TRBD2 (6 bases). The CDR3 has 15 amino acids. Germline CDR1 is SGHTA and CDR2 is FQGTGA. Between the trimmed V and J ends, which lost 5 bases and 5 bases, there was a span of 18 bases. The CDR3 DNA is TGTGCCAGCAGCCCTAACGGAGGGGTGGGGGAGACCCAGTACTTC. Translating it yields CASSPNGGVGETQYF. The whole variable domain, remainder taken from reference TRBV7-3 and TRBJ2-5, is GAGVSQTPSNKVTEKGKYVELRCDPISGHTALYWYRQSLGQGPEFLIYFQGTGAADDSGLPNDRFFAVRPEGSVSTLKIQRTERGDSAVYLCASSPNGGVGETQYFGPGTRLLVL.